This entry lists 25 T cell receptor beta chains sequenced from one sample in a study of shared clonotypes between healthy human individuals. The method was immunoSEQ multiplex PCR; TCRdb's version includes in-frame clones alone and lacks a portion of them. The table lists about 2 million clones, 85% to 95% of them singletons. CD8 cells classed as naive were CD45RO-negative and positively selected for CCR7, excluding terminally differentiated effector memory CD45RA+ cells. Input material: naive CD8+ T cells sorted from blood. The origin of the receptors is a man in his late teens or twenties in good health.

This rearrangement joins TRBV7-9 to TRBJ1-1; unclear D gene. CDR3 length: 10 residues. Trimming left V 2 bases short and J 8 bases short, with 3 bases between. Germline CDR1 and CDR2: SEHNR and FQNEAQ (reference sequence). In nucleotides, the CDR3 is TGTGCCAGCAGCTTATGGGAAGCTTTCTTT. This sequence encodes CASSLWEAFF.

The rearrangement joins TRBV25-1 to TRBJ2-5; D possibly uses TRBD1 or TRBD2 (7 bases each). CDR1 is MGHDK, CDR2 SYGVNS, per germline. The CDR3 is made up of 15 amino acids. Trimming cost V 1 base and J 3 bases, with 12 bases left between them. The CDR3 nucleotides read TGTGCCAGCAGTGAATGGGGGGGACAGAAAGAGACCCAGTACTTC. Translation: CASSEWGGQKETQYF. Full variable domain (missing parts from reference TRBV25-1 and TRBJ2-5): EADIYQTPRYLVIGTGKKITLECSQTMGHDKMYWYQQDPGMELHLIHYSYGVNSTEKGDLSSESTVSRIRTEHFPLTLESARPSHTSQYLCASSEWGGQKETQYFGPGTRLLVL.

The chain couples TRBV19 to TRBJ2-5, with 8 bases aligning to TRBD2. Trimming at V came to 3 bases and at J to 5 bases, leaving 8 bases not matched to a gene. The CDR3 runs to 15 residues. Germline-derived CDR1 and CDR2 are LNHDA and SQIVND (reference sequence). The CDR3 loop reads CASSIGAGVRETQYF. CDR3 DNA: TGTGCCAGTAGTATTGGAGCGGGAGTCCGGGAGACCCAGTACTTC.

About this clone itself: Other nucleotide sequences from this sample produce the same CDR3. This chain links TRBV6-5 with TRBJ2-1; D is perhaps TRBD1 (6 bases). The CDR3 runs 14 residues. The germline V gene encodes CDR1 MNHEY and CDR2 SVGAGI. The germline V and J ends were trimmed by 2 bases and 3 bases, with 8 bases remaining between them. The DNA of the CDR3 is TGTGCCAGCAGTTACGGGGGACACTACAATGAGCAGTTCTTC. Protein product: CASSYGGHYNEQFF.

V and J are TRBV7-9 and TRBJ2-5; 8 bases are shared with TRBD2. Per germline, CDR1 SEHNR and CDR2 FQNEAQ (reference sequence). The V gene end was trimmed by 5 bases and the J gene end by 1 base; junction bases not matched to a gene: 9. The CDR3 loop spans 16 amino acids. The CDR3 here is CASSAELAGPQETQYF. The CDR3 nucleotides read TGTGCCAGCAGCGCCGAGCTAGCGGGCCCCCAAGAGACCCAGTACTTC. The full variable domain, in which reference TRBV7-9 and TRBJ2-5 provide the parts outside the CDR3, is DTGVSQNPRHKITKRGQNVTFRCDPISEHNRLYWYRQTLGQGPEFLTYFQNEAQLEKSRLLSDRFSAERPKGSFSTLEIQRTEQGDSAMYLCASSAELAGPQETQYFGPGTRLLVL.

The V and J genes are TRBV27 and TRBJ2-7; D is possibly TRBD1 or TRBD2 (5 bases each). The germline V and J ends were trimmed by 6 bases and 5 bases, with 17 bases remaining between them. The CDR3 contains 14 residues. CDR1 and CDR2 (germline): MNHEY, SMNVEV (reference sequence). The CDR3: CASSPGTKWHEQYF. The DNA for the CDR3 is TGTGCCAGCAGCCCAGGGACGAAGTGGCACGAGCAGTACTTC.

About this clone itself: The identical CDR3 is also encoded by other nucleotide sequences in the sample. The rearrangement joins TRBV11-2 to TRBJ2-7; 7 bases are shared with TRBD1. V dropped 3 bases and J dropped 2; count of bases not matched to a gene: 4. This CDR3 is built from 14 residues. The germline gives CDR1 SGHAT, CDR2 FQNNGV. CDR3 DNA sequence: TGTGCCAGCAGCTTTGGGACAGCCGCCTACGAGCAGTACTTC. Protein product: CASSFGTAAYEQYF.

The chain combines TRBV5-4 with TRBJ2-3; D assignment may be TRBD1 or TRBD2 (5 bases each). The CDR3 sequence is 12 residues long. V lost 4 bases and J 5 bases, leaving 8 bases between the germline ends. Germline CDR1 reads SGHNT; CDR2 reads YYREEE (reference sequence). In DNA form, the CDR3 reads TGTGCCAGCAGCCATGGGGGAGATACGCAGTATTTT. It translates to CASSHGGDTQYF. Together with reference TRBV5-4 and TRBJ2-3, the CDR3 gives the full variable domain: ETGVTQSPTHLIKTRGQQVTLRCSSQSGHNTVSWYQQALGQGPQFIFQYYREEENGRGNFPPRFSGLQFPNYSSELNVNALELDDSALYLCASSHGGDTQYFGPGTRLTVL.

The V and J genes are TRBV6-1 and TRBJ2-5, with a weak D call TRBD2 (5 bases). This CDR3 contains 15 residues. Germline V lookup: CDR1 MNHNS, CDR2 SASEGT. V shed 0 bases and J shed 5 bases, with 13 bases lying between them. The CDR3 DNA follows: TGTGCCAGCAGTGAAGCGGTACAGACGGGGGAGACCCAGTACTTC. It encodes CASSEAVQTGETQYF.

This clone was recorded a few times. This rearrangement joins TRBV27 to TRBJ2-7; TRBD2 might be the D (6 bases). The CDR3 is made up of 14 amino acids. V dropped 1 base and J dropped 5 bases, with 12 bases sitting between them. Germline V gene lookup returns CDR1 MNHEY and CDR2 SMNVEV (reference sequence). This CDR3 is CASSLLSGVDEQYF. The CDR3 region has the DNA TGTGCCAGCAGTTTATTGTCGGGGGTGGACGAGCAGTACTTC.

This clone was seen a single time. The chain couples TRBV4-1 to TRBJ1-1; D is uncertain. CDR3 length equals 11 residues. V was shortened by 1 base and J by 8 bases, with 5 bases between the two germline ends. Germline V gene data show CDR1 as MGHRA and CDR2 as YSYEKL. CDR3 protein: CASSQGGEAFF. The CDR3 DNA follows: TGCGCCAGCAGCCAAGGCGGAGAAGCTTTCTTT.

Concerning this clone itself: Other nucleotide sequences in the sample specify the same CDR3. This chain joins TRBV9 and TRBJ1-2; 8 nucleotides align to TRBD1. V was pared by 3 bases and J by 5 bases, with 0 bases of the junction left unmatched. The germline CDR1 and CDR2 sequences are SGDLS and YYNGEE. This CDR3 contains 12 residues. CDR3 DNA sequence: TGTGCCAGCAGCGGACAGGGGTATGGCTACACCTTC. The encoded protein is CASSGQGYGYTF.

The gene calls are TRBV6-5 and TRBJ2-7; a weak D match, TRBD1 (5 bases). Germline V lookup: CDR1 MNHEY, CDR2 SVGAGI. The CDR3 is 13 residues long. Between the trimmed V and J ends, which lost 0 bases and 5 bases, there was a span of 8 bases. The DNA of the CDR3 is TGTGCCAGCAGTTACTCTCAGGGCCACGAGCAGTACTTC. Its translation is CASSYSQGHEQYF.

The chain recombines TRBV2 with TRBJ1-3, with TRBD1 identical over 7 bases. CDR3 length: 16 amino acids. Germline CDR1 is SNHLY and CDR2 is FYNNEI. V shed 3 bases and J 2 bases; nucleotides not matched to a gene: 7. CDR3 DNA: TGTGCCAGCAGTGAGACCCGGGACAGCGCTGGAAACACCATATATTTT. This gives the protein CASSETRDSAGNTIYF. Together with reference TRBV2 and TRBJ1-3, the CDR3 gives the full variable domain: EPEVTQTPSHQVTQMGQEVILRCVPISNHLYFYWYRQILGQKVEFLVSFYNNEISEKSEIFDDQFSVERPDGSNFTLKIRSTKLEDSAMYFCASSETRDSAGNTIYFGEGSWLTVV.

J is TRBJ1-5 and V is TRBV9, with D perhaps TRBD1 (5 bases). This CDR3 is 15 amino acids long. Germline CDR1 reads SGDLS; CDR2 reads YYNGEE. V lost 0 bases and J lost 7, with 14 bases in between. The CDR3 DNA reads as TGTGCCAGCAGCGTAGGGGGGTCCACCGGGCAGCCCCAGCATTTT. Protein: CASSVGGSTGQPQHF. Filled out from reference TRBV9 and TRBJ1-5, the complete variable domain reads DSGVTQTPKHLITATGQRVTLRCSPRSGDLSVYWYQQSLDQGLQFLIQYYNGEERAKGNILERFSAQQFPDLHSELNLSSLELGDSALYFCASSVGGSTGQPQHFGDGTRLSIL.

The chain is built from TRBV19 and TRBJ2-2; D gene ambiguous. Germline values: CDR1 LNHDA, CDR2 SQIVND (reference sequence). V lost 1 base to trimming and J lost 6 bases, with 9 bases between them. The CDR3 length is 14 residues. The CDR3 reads CASSIGSSAGELFF. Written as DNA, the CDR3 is TGTGCCAGTAGTATAGGGTCCTCGGCCGGGGAGCTGTTTTTT. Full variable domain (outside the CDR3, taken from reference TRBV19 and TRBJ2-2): DGGITQSPKYLFRKEGQNVTLSCEQNLNHDAMYWYRQDPGQGLRLIYYSQIVNDFQKGDIAEGYSVSREKKESFPLTVTSAQKNPTAFYLCASSIGSSAGELFFGEGSRLTVL.

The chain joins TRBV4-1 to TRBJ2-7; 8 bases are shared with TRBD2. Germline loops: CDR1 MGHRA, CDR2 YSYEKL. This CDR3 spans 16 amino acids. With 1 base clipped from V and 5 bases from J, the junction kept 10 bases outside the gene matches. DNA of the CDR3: TGCGCCAGCAGCCAAGTCGGTCTAGCGGGTGGGCACGAGCAGTACTTC. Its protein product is CASSQVGLAGGHEQYF.

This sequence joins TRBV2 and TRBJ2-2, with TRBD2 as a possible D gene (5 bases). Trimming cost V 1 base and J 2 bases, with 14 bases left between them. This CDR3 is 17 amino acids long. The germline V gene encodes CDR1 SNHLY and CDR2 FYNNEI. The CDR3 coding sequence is TGTGCCAGCAGTGAAGGGGGAGACACCTTTAACACCGGGGAGCTGTTTTTT. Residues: CASSEGGDTFNTGELFF.

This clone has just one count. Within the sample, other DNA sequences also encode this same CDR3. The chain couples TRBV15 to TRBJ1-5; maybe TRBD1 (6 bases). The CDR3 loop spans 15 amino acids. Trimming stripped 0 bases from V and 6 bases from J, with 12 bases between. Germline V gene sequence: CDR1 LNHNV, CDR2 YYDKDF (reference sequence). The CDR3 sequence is CATSRDKGVGQPQHF. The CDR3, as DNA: TGTGCCACCAGCAGAGATAAGGGGGTAGGTCAGCCCCAGCATTTT.

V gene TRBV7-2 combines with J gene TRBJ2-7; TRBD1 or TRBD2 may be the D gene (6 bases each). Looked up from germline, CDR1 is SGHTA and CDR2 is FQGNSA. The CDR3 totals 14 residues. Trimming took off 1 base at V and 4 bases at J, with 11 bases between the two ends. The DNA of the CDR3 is TGTGCCAGCAGCTTAGGAGAAGGGGGGTACGAGCAGTACTTC. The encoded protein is CASSLGEGGYEQYF.

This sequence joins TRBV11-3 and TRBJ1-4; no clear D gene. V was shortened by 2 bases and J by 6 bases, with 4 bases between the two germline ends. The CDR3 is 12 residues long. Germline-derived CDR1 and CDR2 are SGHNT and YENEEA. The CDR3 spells CASSLYDEKLFF. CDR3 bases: TGTGCCAGCAGCTTATATGATGAAAAACTGTTTTTT.

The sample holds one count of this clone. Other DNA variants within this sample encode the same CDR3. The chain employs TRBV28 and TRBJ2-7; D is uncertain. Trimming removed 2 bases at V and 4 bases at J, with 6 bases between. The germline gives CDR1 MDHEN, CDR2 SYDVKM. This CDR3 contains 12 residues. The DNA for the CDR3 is TGTGCCAGCAGTTTAATTCGGTACGAGCAGTACTTC. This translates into CASSLIRYEQYF. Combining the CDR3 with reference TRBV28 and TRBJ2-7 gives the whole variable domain DVKVTQSSRYLVKRTGEKVFLECVQDMDHENMFWYRQDPGLGLRLIYFSYDVKMKEKGDIPEGYSVSREKKERFSLILESASTNQTSMYLCASSLIRYEQYFGPGTRLTVT.

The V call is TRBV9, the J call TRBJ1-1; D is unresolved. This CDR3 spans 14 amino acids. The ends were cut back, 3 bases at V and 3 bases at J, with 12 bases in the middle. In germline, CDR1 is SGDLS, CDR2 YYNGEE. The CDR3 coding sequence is TGTGCCAGCAGCGAAAGGGTCGGCGACACTGAAGCTTTCTTT. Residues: CASSERVGDTEAFF.

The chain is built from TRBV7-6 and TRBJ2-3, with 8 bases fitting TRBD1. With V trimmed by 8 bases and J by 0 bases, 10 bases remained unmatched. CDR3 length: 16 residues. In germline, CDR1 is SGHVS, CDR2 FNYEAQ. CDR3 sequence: CASGTRTGFSTDTQYF. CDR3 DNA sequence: TGTGCCAGCGGCACCCGGACAGGGTTTAGCACAGATACGCAGTATTTT. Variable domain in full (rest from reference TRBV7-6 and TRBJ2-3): GAGVSQSPRYKVTKRGQDVALRCDPISGHVSLYWYRQALGQGPEFLTYFNYEAQQDKSGLPNDRFSAERPEGSISTLTIQRTEQRDSAMYRCASGTRTGFSTDTQYFGPGTRLTVL.

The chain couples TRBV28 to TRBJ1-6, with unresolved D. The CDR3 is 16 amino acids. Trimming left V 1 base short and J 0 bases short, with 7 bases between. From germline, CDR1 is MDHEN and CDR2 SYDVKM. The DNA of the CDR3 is TGTGCCAGCAGTTTATTGGATAGCTCCTATAATTCACCCCTCCACTTT. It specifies CASSLLDSSYNSPLHF.